Listed here are 19 T cell receptor beta chains from one sample, sequenced in a study of blood T cell repertoires in COVID-19. Sequencing was performed with immunoSEQ multiplex PCR; in TCRdb, only in-frame clones are kept and a portion is missing. Found here are approximately 350,000 clones, roughly 90% of them singletons; the top ten hold 1% to 1.5%. The specimen was peripheral blood. The receptor set was obtained from a man between 40 and 49 years old with acute or convalescent COVID-19.

The V call is TRBV27, the J call TRBJ1-1; D gene ambiguous. This CDR3 is 13 amino acids long. Germline V gives CDR1 MNHEY, CDR2 SMNVEV (reference sequence). V was trimmed by 3 bases and J by 1 base, leaving 6 bases between them. The CDR3 protein is CASSLAGNTEAFF. CDR3 nucleotide sequence: TGTGCCAGCAGTTTGGCAGGGAACACTGAAGCTTTCTTT.

The chain employs TRBV7-3 and TRBJ2-3; 7 bases are a match to TRBD2. This CDR3 region has 15 residues. Germline values: CDR1 SGHTA, CDR2 FQGTGA. V shed 5 bases and J 0 bases; nucleotides not matched to a gene: 5. Here the CDR3 DNA reads TGTGCCAGCAGCCCGACTAGCCCTAGCACAGATACGCAGTATTTT. Protein product: CASSPTSPSTDTQYF.

The chain is built from TRBV18 and TRBJ2-1; 12 bases agree with TRBD2. The CDR3 consists of 16 residues. CDR1 KGHSH and CDR2 LQKENI come from the germline V gene. With 6 bases clipped from V and 9 bases from J, the junction kept 12 bases outside the gene matches. CDR3 loop: CASSSSGGAMGGEQFF. The CDR3 DNA is TGTGCCAGCTCGTCTAGCGGGGGGGCCATGGGCGGTGAGCAGTTCTTC.

The CDR3 DNA reads as TGTGCCAGCAGCCTAACAGGACGGCTCAGCGAGCCCCAGCATTTT. Encoded protein: CASSLTGRLSEPQHF. This sequence joins TRBV7-2 and TRBJ1-5, with a tentative D call TRBD1 (5 bases). Germline loops: CDR1 SGHTA, CDR2 FQGNSA. The CDR3 runs 15 residues. Trimming removed 5 bases at V and 8 bases at J, with 19 bases between.

The gene calls are TRBV7-9 and TRBJ2-5, with D perhaps matching TRBD1 (5 bases). Germline V gene lookup returns CDR1 SEHNR and CDR2 FQNEAQ (reference sequence). V lost 5 bases and J 1 base, leaving 17 bases between the germline ends. The CDR3 has 16 residues. The CDR3 DNA follows: TGTGCCAGCAGCCCCCACACGACAGTTTTCCAAGAGACCCAGTACTTC. It is translated as CASSPHTTVFQETQYF.

The chain joins TRBV10-3 to TRBJ2-7; 7 bases fit TRBD1. Unmatched junction bases numbered 3, after V lost 3 bases and J lost 4 bases. This CDR3 contains 13 residues. The germline gives CDR1 ENHRY, CDR2 SYGVKD. CDR3 loop: CAISDRGPYEQYF. CDR3 coding DNA: TGTGCCATCAGTGATAGGGGGCCATACGAGCAGTACTTC.

The chain combines TRBV28 with TRBJ1-6, with unresolved D. CDR1 and CDR2 from the germline V gene are MDHEN and SYDVKM. The V end lost 3 bases, the J end lost 5 bases, and 8 bases lay between the germline ends. The CDR3 spans 14 residues. Written as DNA, the CDR3 is TGTGCCAGCAGTTTGTCGGTTGATAATTCACCCCTCCACTTT. Amino acid sequence: CASSLSVDNSPLHF.

In this sample, this clone turned up a few times. J is TRBJ1-2 and V is TRBV29-1; D not certain. The germline V gene encodes CDR1 SQVTM and CDR2 ANQGSEA. The CDR3 has 13 amino acids. V lost 0 bases to trimming and J lost 4 bases, with 9 bases between them. CDR3 DNA: TGCAGCGTTGAAGAGGGCCGCCCCTATGGCTACACCTTC. It specifies CSVEEGRPYGYTF.

The V and J genes are TRBV13 and TRBJ2-2; 11 bases map to TRBD1. The CDR3 has 15 amino acids. The germline gives CDR1 PRHDT, CDR2 FYEKMQ (reference sequence). Trimming removed 5 bases from V and 7 bases from J; junction bases left unmatched: 6. The CDR3 bases are TGTGCCAGCAGCCCGGGACAGGGGGTCGGCGGGGAGCTGTTTTTT. This codes for CASSPGQGVGGELFF.

The CDR3 nucleotides are TGTGCCAGCAGCTCCGCCAGGGTAGGGGACACTGAAGCTTTCTTT. Translation gives CASSSARVGDTEAFF. This chain connects TRBV5-6 to TRBJ1-1, with a tentative D call TRBD1 (5 bases). Trimming took off 3 bases at V and 3 bases at J, with 15 bases between the two ends. The germline V gene encodes CDR1 SGHDT and CDR2 YYEEEE. The CDR3 extends over 15 amino acids.

This clone was seen a handful of times. The rearrangement uses TRBV6-5 and TRBJ1-2; D not resolved. The CDR3 sequence is 15 residues long. V lost 6 bases and J 2 bases, leaving 16 bases between the germline ends. Germline loops: CDR1 MNHEY, CDR2 SVGAGI. The CDR3 region is CASSYSFGLNYGYTF. The CDR3 region has the DNA TGTGCCAGCAGCTATTCTTTTGGTTTAAACTATGGCTACACCTTC.

The chain couples TRBV5-4 to TRBJ2-4; 7 positions agree with TRBD1. CDR3 size: 13 residues. The V gene's germline CDR1 is SGHNT and CDR2 YYREEE (reference sequence). Trimming at V came to 2 bases and at J to 7 bases, leaving 3 bases not matched to a gene. The CDR3 protein is CASSLGGDNIQYF. CDR3 nucleotides: TGTGCCAGCAGCTTAGGGGGCGATAACATTCAGTACTTC.

The genes are TRBV28 and TRBJ2-7; 7 nucleotides line up with TRBD2. The CDR3 runs to 15 residues. Trimming took 4 bases from V and 2 from J; bases not matched to a gene: 8. The germline V gene has CDR1 MDHEN and CDR2 SYDVKM. The CDR3 loop reads CASSSRGSLAYEQYF. CDR3 sequence (DNA): TGTGCCAGCAGTTCACGCGGGAGCTTGGCCTACGAGCAGTACTTC.

The chain combines TRBV5-4 with TRBJ1-2; TRBD1 might be the D (6 bases). V was cut by 4 bases and J by 2 bases, with 15 bases left in between. CDR1 and CDR2 (germline): SGHNT, YYREEE (reference sequence). CDR3 length: 15 amino acids. The CDR3 here is CASSPLPQGNYGYTF. The CDR3 bases are TGTGCCAGCAGCCCATTACCACAGGGAAACTATGGCTACACCTTC.

This clone has a single count. The CDR3 protein is CASSGLAGAGETQYF. The CDR3 nucleotides are TGTGCCAGTTCTGGACTAGCGGGAGCTGGAGAGACCCAGTACTTC. The V call is TRBV19, the J call TRBJ2-5; 13 positions match TRBD2. V dropped 8 bases and J dropped 4; count of bases not matched to a gene: 7. The CDR3 sequence is 15 residues long. Germline V gene sequence: CDR1 LNHDA, CDR2 SQIVND (reference sequence).

The chain carries TRBV5-5 and TRBJ1-1, with 9 bases fitting TRBD1. This CDR3 has 15 amino acids. V shed 4 bases, J shed 5 bases, and the junction held 9 bases outside the gene matches. In germline, CDR1 is SGHKS, CDR2 YYEKEE (reference sequence). The CDR3 DNA sequence: TGTGCCAGCAGCCTTTTACAGGGGGCCGGAACTGAAGCTTTCTTT. Its protein is CASSLLQGAGTEAFF.

J is TRBJ1-5 and V is TRBV21-1; the D call of TRBD1 is as the table states it, not checked on the DNA. TRBV21-1 is a known pseudogene. This CDR3 is built from 16 residues. The CDR3 sequence is CASSNPGQGPRRAQHF. Here the CDR3 DNA reads TGTGCCAGCAGCAATCCGGGACAGGGCCCCCGAAGGGCCCAGCATTTT.

The CDR3: CASSQDGTGGAGANVLTF. The CDR3 nucleotides are TGCGCCAGCAGCCAAGATGGGACAGGGGGAGCTGGGGCCAACGTCCTGACTTTC. The chain uses TRBV4-1 and TRBJ2-6, with 11 bases identical to TRBD1. After removal of 0 bases from V and 2 bases from J, the junction contained 3 bases not matched to a gene. This CDR3 region has 18 residues. Germline assignment: CDR1 MGHRA and CDR2 YSYEKL.

The chain carries TRBV9 and TRBJ2-7, with a tentative D call TRBD1 (8 bases). The CDR3 has 13 amino acids. Germline CDR1 reads SGDLS; CDR2 reads YYNGEE. V lost 1 base and J lost 5, with 10 bases in between. The CDR3 is CASSVTGGDEQYF. CDR3 sequence (DNA): TGTGCCAGCAGCGTAACAGGGGGGGACGAGCAGTACTTC.